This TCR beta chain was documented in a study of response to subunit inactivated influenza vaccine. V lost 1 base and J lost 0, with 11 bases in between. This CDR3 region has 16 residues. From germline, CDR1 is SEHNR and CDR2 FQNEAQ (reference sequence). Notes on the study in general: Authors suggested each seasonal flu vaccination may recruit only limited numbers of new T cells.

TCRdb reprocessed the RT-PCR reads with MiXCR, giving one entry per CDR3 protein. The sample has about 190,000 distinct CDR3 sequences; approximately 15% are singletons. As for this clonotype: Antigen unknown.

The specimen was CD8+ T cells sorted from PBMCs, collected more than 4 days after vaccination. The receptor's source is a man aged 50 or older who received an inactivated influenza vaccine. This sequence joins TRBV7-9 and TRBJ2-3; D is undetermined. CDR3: CASSLVTRRSTDTQYF. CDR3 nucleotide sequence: TGTGCCAGCAGCTTAGTAACCAGGCGAAGCACAGATACGCAGTATTTT.